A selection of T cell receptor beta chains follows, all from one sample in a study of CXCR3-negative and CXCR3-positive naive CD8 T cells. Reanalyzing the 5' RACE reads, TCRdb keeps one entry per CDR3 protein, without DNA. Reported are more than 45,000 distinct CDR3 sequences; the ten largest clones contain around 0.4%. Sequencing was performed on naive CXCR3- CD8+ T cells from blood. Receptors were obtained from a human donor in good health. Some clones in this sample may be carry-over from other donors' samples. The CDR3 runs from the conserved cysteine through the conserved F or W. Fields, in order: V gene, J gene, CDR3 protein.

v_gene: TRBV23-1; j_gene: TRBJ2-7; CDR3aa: CATDRGGQGFYEQYF
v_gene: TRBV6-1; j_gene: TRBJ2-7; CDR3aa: CASRLDSNEQYF
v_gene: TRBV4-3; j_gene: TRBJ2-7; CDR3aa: CASSQGSPSDIPSYEQYF
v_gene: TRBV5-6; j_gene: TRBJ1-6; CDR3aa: CASTHLRGQNSPLHF
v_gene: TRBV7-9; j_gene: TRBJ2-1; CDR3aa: CASKWAANNEQFF
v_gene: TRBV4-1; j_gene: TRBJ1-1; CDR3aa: CASSQDKVGTLNTEAFF
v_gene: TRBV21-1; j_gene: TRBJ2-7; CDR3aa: CASSQTKMSVWDLSSYEQYF
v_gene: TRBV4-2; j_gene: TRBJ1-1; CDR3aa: CTSSQGGEAFF
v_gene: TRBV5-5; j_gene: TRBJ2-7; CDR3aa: CASRDPGTGAYEQYF
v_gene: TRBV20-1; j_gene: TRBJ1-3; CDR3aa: CSAREVSSGNTIYF
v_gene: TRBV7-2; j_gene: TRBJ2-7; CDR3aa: CASSLPSRPYEQYF
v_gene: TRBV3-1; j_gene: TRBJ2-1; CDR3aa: CASGGRGLDEQFF
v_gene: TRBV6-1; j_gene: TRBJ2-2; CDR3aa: CASRTENTGELFF
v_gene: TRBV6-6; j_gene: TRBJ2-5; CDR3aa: CASRNIQGPETQYF